The clone carrying this TCR beta chain turned up a few times. The sample originates from a study of blood T cell repertoires in COVID-19. For the study at large: Sample material is recorded as cDNA or gDNA derived from T cells, B-cell-depleted T cells, or PBMCs.

This CDR3 contains 15 residues. CDR1 and CDR2 (germline): GTSNPN, SVGIG (reference sequence). V dropped 1 base and J dropped 3; count of bases not matched to a gene: 6. Using immunoSEQ multiplex PCR, the repertoire was profiled, and TCRdb retains in-frame clones only, with some absent. The sample includes about 160,000 clones, roughly 90% of them seen just once. Sample: peripheral blood. The rearrangement links TRBV30 to TRBJ1-5; the match to TRBD1 covers 7 bases. The sequence came from a man in his thirties or forties with COVID-19, enrolled during active disease. The CDR3 DNA is TGTGCCTGGAGTGGACCGGGACAGCACAATCAGCCCCAGCATTTT. Its translation is CAWSGPGQHNQPQHF.